Presented here are 32 T cell receptor beta chains from one specimen sequenced in a study of T cells in Graves' hyperthyroidism and ophthalmopathy. There were TCR beta CDR3 regions amplified from RNA transcripts. Initially, a first-round RT-PCR of the TCR CDR3 employed the HTBI primer set. MiXCR, run by TCRdb on the multiplex PCR reads, gives a single entry per CDR3 protein. Seen here are around 500,000 distinct CDR3 sequences, 22% observed once, and the top ten hold 45% to 55%. The sequenced sample was blood. The receptors were sampled from a woman aged 70-85 years with Graves' ophthalmopathy.

This clonotype was recorded many times. The CDR3 DNA reads as TGCAGTGCTAGAGGGGGCACTAGCGGGAGCCGTAACAATGAGCAGTTCTTC. As protein: CSARGGTSGSRNNEQFF. J is TRBJ2-1 and V is TRBV20-1, with TRBD2 matching over 11 bases. Germline V CDR1 and CDR2: DFQATT, SNEGSKA (reference sequence). The CDR3 extends over 17 amino acids. V shed 1 base and J 5 bases; nucleotides not matched to a gene: 10.

This clonotype was recorded at least ten times. The chain employs TRBV2 and TRBJ1-5; D remains unclear. The germline V gene has CDR1 SNHLY and CDR2 FYNNEI. The CDR3 has 14 amino acids. V shed 3 bases and J shed 3 bases, with 9 bases lying between them. The CDR3 protein is CASSELPYNQPQHF. CDR3 nucleotide sequence: TGTGCCAGCAGTGAGTTGCCCTACAATCAGCCCCAGCATTTT.

At least ten counts were recorded for this clonotype. The chain combines TRBV28 with TRBJ2-3, with 9 bases matching TRBD2. The germline CDR1 and CDR2 sequences are MDHEN and SYDVKM. The J segment lost 1 base and the V segment lost 7 bases, leaving 24 bases of the junction unmatched. CDR3 length: 21 amino acids. In DNA form, the CDR3 reads TGTGCCAGCACTCTACCTGCAGGGGGAGTTAGGAGACTAGCGGGCACAGATACGCAGTATTTT. Amino acid sequence: CASTLPAGGVRRLAGTDTQYF. Variable domain in full (rest from reference TRBV28 and TRBJ2-3): DVKVTQSSRYLVKRTGEKVFLECVQDMDHENMFWYRQDPGLGLRLIYFSYDVKMKEKGDIPEGYSVSREKKERFSLILESASTNQTSMYLCASTLPAGGVRRLAGTDTQYFGPGTRLTVL.

The V gene is TRBV20-1, the J gene TRBJ2-2; 8 bases are a match to TRBD1. This CDR3 contains 13 residues. The ends lost 3 bases at V and 6 bases at J; junction bases unmatched: 3. Germline V CDR1 and CDR2: DFQATT, SNEGSKA (reference sequence). The CDR3 DNA sequence: TGCAGTGCTAGCAGGGGGCAAGCCGGGGAGCTGTTTTTT. Translating it yields CSASRGQAGELFF.

V is TRBV3-1 and J is TRBJ2-1; 10 bases agree with TRBD1. Looked up from germline, CDR1 is LGHDT and CDR2 is YNNKEL (reference sequence). The CDR3 is 16 amino acids. Trimming cost V 4 bases and J 4 bases; bases outside gene matches: 7. The CDR3 loop is CASSRPRDRGYNEQFF. The CDR3 region has the DNA TGTGCCAGCAGCCGACCTCGGGACAGGGGTTACAATGAGCAGTTCTTC.

This clonotype has more than one count but fewer than ten. V is TRBV3-1 and J is TRBJ2-2; 13 bases line up with TRBD2. The V gene end was trimmed by 1 base and the J gene end by 4 bases; junction bases not matched to a gene: 3. CDR1 and CDR2 (germline): LGHDT, YNNKEL (reference sequence). The CDR3 runs to 17 residues. This CDR3 reads CASSQVRLAGGTGELFF. The CDR3 DNA reads as TGTGCCAGCAGCCAAGTCAGACTAGCGGGGGGCACCGGGGAGCTGTTTTTT.

This clonotype was counted only a few times. V gene TRBV5-1 combines with J gene TRBJ2-2; TRBD2 matches 10 bases. CDR1 is SGHRS, CDR2 YFSETQ, per germline. The ends lost 1 base at V and 3 bases at J; junction bases unmatched: 6. The CDR3 sequence is 17 residues long. The chain's CDR3 is CASSLTWTSGYTGELFF. CDR3 in DNA: TGCGCCAGCAGCTTGACCTGGACTAGCGGATACACCGGGGAGCTGTTTTTT. Using reference TRBV5-1 and TRBJ2-2 for the parts outside the CDR3, the full variable domain is KAGVTQTPRYLIKTRGQQVTLSCSPISGHRSVSWYQQTPGQGLQFLFEYFSETQRNKGNFPGRFSGRQFSNSRSEMNVSTLELGDSALYLCASSLTWTSGYTGELFFGEGSRLTVL.

CDR3 nucleotides: TGTGCCAGCAGTGAAATCAACGGAAACACCATATATTTT. Protein: CASSEINGNTIYF. This rearrangement joins TRBV2 to TRBJ1-3; D remains ambiguous. Germline CDR1 is SNHLY and CDR2 is FYNNEI. This CDR3 contains 13 residues. V was pared by 2 bases and J by 4 bases, with 6 bases between.

The sample holds many counts of this clonotype. CDR3 DNA sequence: TGTGCCAGCAGTACCACAGATACGCAGTATTTT. This encodes CASSTTDTQYF. V usage is TRBV3-1 and J usage is TRBJ2-3, with D unclear. Per the germline V gene, CDR1 is LGHDT and CDR2 is YNNKEL (reference sequence). The V end lost 6 bases, the J end lost 2 bases, and 3 bases lay between the germline ends. The CDR3 contains 11 residues.

This clonotype occurred many times. The genes are TRBV6-2 or TRBV6-3 and TRBJ2-7, with D unclear. CDR3 length: 14 amino acids. Germline lookup yields CDR1 MNHEY and CDR2 SVGEGT. Trimming cost V 2 bases and J 0 bases, with 8 bases left between them. Here the CDR3 reads CASSYQTGSYEQYF. Written as DNA, the CDR3 is TGTGCCAGCAGTTACCAGACCGGCTCCTACGAGCAGTACTTC.

The sample holds a few counts of this clonotype. V usage is TRBV5-1 and J usage is TRBJ2-1; D unclear. Germline values: CDR1 SGHRS, CDR2 YFSETQ. This CDR3 contains 15 residues. V was clipped by 0 bases and J by 8 bases, with 15 bases between them. In DNA, the CDR3 is TGCGCCAGCAGCTTGGCCGCGGCAAATCACCATGAGCAGTTCTTC. It specifies CASSLAAANHHEQFF.

This sequence joins TRBV20-1 and TRBJ2-7, with TRBD1 matching over 7 bases. The CDR3 spans 14 residues. Trimming took 5 bases from V and 2 from J; bases not matched to a gene: 9. Germline V CDR1 and CDR2: DFQATT, SNEGSKA (reference sequence). CDR3 amino acids: CSAQYRDRAYEQYF. The CDR3 region has the DNA TGCAGTGCTCAATACCGGGACAGAGCCTACGAGCAGTACTTC.

This clonotype has ten or more counts. The rearrangement links TRBV10-3 to TRBJ2-5, with TRBD1 identical over 9 bases. CDR3 size: 13 residues. Trimming took 5 bases from V and 5 from J; bases not matched to a gene: 3. The germline gives CDR1 ENHRY, CDR2 SYGVKD. The CDR3 DNA is TGTGCCATCAGTACGGGGACAGGGGAGACCCAGTACTTC. This gives the protein CAISTGTGETQYF.

The chain joins TRBV29-1 to TRBJ2-3, with D possibly being TRBD2 (5 bases). The CDR3 consists of 16 residues. Germline CDR1 reads SQVTM; CDR2 reads ANQGSEA. The germline V and J ends were trimmed by 1 base and 3 bases, with 17 bases remaining between them. The CDR3 reads CSVEVLRERGTDTQYF. CDR3 DNA: TGCAGCGTTGAAGTGCTCCGGGAACGGGGTACAGATACGCAGTATTTT.

The V call is TRBV6-5, the J call TRBJ1-1; D unresolved. The V gene's germline CDR1 is MNHEY and CDR2 SVGAGI. V shed 2 bases and J shed 6 bases, with 10 bases lying between them. The CDR3 spans 13 residues. The CDR3 protein is CASSYHESAEAFF. DNA for the CDR3: TGTGCCAGCAGTTACCATGAGAGTGCTGAAGCTTTCTTT.

This sequence joins TRBV19 and TRBJ2-7; the D gene is possibly TRBD1 (6 bases). This CDR3 has 14 amino acids. V was clipped by 5 bases and J by 0 bases, with 11 bases between them. Germline CDR1 reads LNHDA; CDR2 reads SQIVND (reference sequence). CDR3 sequence: CASSPGESSYEQYF. The CDR3 coding sequence is TGTGCCAGTAGTCCAGGGGAAAGCTCCTACGAGCAGTACTTC.

The V and J genes are TRBV13 and TRBJ2-3; 12 bases map to TRBD2. The CDR3 has 18 amino acids. Unmatched junction bases numbered 11, after V lost 3 bases and J lost 4 bases. CDR1 is PRHDT and CDR2 is FYEKMQ in the germline V gene (reference sequence). CDR3 protein: CASSFWASGRAKADTQYF. CDR3 in DNA: TGTGCCAGCAGCTTCTGGGCTAGCGGGAGGGCGAAGGCAGATACGCAGTATTTT.

The sample holds many counts of this clonotype. V is TRBV28 and J is TRBJ2-7; D unclear. The CDR3 spans 15 residues. The V gene's germline CDR1 is MDHEN and CDR2 SYDVKM. Trimming removed 5 bases at V and 3 bases at J, with 17 bases between. Written as DNA, the CDR3 is TGTGCCAGCAGTGTCACCACCCAAGGGCGCTACGAGCAGTACTTC. It is translated as CASSVTTQGRYEQYF.

With regard to this clonotype: This sequence may be a read error, since a much larger clone differs from it by one base. Written as DNA, the CDR3 is TGTGCCGGCAGGACTGGACTAGCGAACACAGATACGCAGTATTTT. It encodes CAGRTGLANTDTQYF. The chain recombines TRBV12-3 or TRBV12-4 with TRBJ2-3; TRBD2 agrees at 9 bases. The CDR3 totals 15 residues.

This clonotype was picked up one time. Sequence at one end of the junction differs from germline and may be a read error. This chain uses TRBV6-1 with TRBJ2-2, with D maybe TRBD1 (5 bases). This CDR3 spans 12 amino acids. The germline gives CDR1 MNHNS, CDR2 SASEGT. CDR3 amino acids: CASSERIQAVIF. The CDR3 region has the DNA TGTGCCAGCAGTGAAAGGATACAGGCCGTCATTTTT.

There are many counts of this clonotype. This chain connects TRBV7-9 to TRBJ2-1, with 7 positions matching TRBD1. This CDR3 region has 13 residues. Germline CDR1 reads SEHNR; CDR2 reads FQNEAQ (reference sequence). V lost 5 bases and J lost 10; bases outside the gene matches: 8. CDR3 nucleotides: TGTGCCAGCAGCCCGACAGGGCCAGGAGAGCAGTTCTTC. Translation gives CASSPTGPGEQFF.

This clonotype has at least ten counts. The V gene is TRBV12-3 or TRBV12-4, the J gene TRBJ2-5; TRBD2 matches at 10 bases. CDR3 size: 15 residues. Losses at the gene ends were 7 bases for V and 4 bases for J; bases not matched to a gene: 9. CDR3: CASTVAGGVGETQYF. As DNA, the CDR3 is TGTGCCAGCACCGTAGCGGGAGGAGTAGGAGAGACCCAGTACTTC.

This clonotype has a handful of counts. The DNA of the CDR3 is TGTGCCAGCAGCGCCGGGGGCCAAGAGACCCAGTACTTC. As protein: CASSAGGQETQYF. This chain joins TRBV7-3 and TRBJ2-5; possible D gene TRBD2, 6 bases. This CDR3 is 13 amino acids long. V was pared by 5 bases and J by 1 base, with 8 bases between. Germline assignment: CDR1 SGHTA and CDR2 FQGTGA.

The rearrangement joins TRBV5-6 to TRBJ2-6; D unresolved. The length of the CDR3 is 15 residues. V was shortened by 7 bases and J by 3 bases, with 14 bases between the two germline ends. Germline V CDR1 and CDR2: SGHDT, YYEEEE. CDR3 sequence (DNA): TGTGCCAGCCAAACTACCGCCTTTGGGGCCAACGTCCTGACTTTC. Translated: CASQTTAFGANVLTF.

In this sample, this clonotype turned up many times. This sequence joins TRBV2 and TRBJ2-5, with 10 bases fitting TRBD2. Germline-derived CDR1 and CDR2 are SNHLY and FYNNEI. This CDR3 contains 18 residues. Trimming took 0 bases from V and 5 from J; bases not matched to a gene: 12. The CDR3 sequence: CASSEALPSGSFWETQYF. CDR3 in DNA: TGTGCCAGCAGTGAAGCGCTTCCTAGCGGGAGCTTTTGGGAGACCCAGTACTTC.

The CDR3: CASSFDPWGVTEAFF. CDR3 bases: TGTGCCAGCAGTTTTGACCCATGGGGGGTGACTGAAGCTTTCTTT. This sequence joins TRBV27 and TRBJ1-1; TRBD1 might be the D (5 bases). This CDR3 region has 15 residues. The V end was cut by 3 bases, the J end by 5 bases, with 16 bases between. Per the germline V gene, CDR1 is MNHEY and CDR2 is SMNVEV (reference sequence).

This clonotype was seen repeatedly, ten times or more. The chain is built from TRBV28 and TRBJ2-5; tentative D call: TRBD2 (5 bases). CDR1 MDHEN and CDR2 SYDVKM come from the germline V gene. Trimming pared 3 bases from V and 7 bases from J, leaving 15 bases between. The CDR3 spans 14 residues. The CDR3 protein is CASSFGGPPWTQYF. The CDR3 nucleotides read TGTGCCAGCAGTTTTGGAGGTCCCCCCTGGACCCAGTACTTC. Based on the CDR3 plus reference TRBV28 and TRBJ2-5, the full variable domain is DVKVTQSSRYLVKRTGEKVFLECVQDMDHENMFWYRQDPGLGLRLIYFSYDVKMKEKGDIPEGYSVSREKKERFSLILESASTNQTSMYLCASSFGGPPWTQYFGPGTRLLVL.

This clonotype occurred a few times. The chain recombines TRBV20-1 with TRBJ1-2; a possible D gene is TRBD1 (6 bases). The CDR3 has 14 residues. Germline lookup yields CDR1 DFQATT and CDR2 SNEGSKA (reference sequence). V was trimmed by 0 bases and J by 2 bases, leaving 10 bases between them. CDR3 in amino acids: CSARDTGSNYGYTF. In DNA form, the CDR3 reads TGCAGTGCTAGAGATACAGGGTCCAACTATGGCTACACCTTC.

This clonotype occurred a few times. The V and J genes are TRBV12-3 or TRBV12-4 and TRBJ1-2; tentatively, D is TRBD1 (6 bases). Deletions cut 6 bases from V and 7 bases from J, with 15 bases between. This CDR3 comprises 13 residues. This chain's CDR3 is CASRRQAGRGYTF. Written as DNA, the CDR3 is TGTGCCAGCAGACGACAGGCCGGCCGTGGCTACACCTTC.

This clonotype occurred many times. The V and J genes are TRBV12-3 or TRBV12-4 and TRBJ2-7, with 11 bases fitting TRBD2. V lost 1 base, J lost 2 bases, and 1 base stayed unmatched. This CDR3 has 15 residues. The CDR3 DNA is TGTGCCAGCAGTTTAGTTAGCGGGAGGGCCTACGAGCAGTACTTC. Its protein is CASSLVSGRAYEQYF.

The gene calls are TRBV15 and TRBJ2-1; TRBD1 is a possible D gene (6 bases). The CDR3 has 16 residues. Trimming stripped 1 base from V and 10 bases from J, with 20 bases between. Per the germline V gene, CDR1 is LNHNV and CDR2 is YYDKDF (reference sequence). In nucleotides, the CDR3 is TGTGCCACCAGCAGAGTTTGGGGCAGGGGCCACGGGGAGCAGTTCTTC. Protein product: CATSRVWGRGHGEQFF.

The CDR3 bases are TGTGCCACCTCCCCCCCACAGGAGCGCTATGGCTACACCTTC. Its translation: CATSPPQERYGYTF. The V gene is TRBV19, the J gene TRBJ1-2; D might be TRBD1 (5 bases). Germline CDR1 reads LNHDA; CDR2 reads SQIVND (reference sequence). The V and J ends lost 10 bases and 4 bases respectively, with 19 bases between them. The CDR3 loop spans 14 amino acids. Filled out from reference TRBV19 and TRBJ1-2, the complete variable domain reads DGGITQSPKYLFRKEGQNVTLSCEQNLNHDAMYWYRQDPGQGLRLIYYSQIVNDFQKGDIAEGYSVSREKKESFPLTVTSAQKNPTAFYLCATSPPQERYGYTFGSGTRLTVV.